Detailed here is one T cell receptor beta chain. Its binding antigen is unknown. No qualities accompany the bases; no much larger clone lies one base away. Collaborating institutions collected whole blood in K2EDTA tubes following their own protocols. For TCRbeta analysis, collaborators shipped samples as frozen whole blood, isolated PBMCs, or DNA extracted from either of those sample types. The sample is drawn from a study of blood T cell repertoires in COVID-19 (dated by TCRdb to the early 2020s). The study in broad terms: Samples from collaborators originated in the United States, Italy and Spain and spanned both the acute and convalescent phases of COVID-19. The samples were drawn from the first 160 participants of the ongoing ImmuneRACE study and from 1,254 subjects provided by 6 global collaborators. The repertoires were made available in a free public database intended to serve as a resource for research on the immune response to SARS-CoV-2. Where available, HLA class I and class II types were taken from metadata supplied by the sample provider and were not determined by assay-based typing. The prospective study material was composed of cDNA or gDNA derived from T cells, B-cell-depleted T cells, or PBMCs. Nearly every sample came with metadata listing a de-identified subject ID, COVID-19 status, age in years and sex. Deeply sampled blood TCRbeta repertoires from subjects exposed to, actively infected with, or recovered from COVID-19 were included in the dataset.

TCRbeta CDR3 regions were amplified from genomic DNA by means of the immunoSEQ Assay, a bias-controlled multiplex PCR. Per the authors' processing: Nucleated cell counts per sample were estimated from amplification of reference gene primers within the assay. To quantify the absolute abundance of each unique TCRbeta CDR3 rearrangement, sequence reads were collapsed and filtered. For each sample, productive Simpson clonality was calculated as the square root of Simpson's diversity index across productive rearrangements. Not all clones reach the TCRdb copy of this immuneACCESS table, which keeps in-frame sequences only. Checked studies attribute under half of the gap to unresolved V genes and leave the rest unexplained. V, J and clone size reflect that table, while D and trimming were determined from the DNA. Here the sample has a few hundred thousand clones; about 88% occur a single time. Around 13% of the sample comes from the top ten.

On the study overall, not on this receptor specifically: How much clinical and demographic metadata was included differed by source and by participant, and the metadata was provided uncurated.

The specimen sequenced was peripheral blood. This TCR was recovered from a woman aged 60 to 75 with acute or convalescent COVID-19.

The nucleotides are TGTGCCAGCAGTCCAGACAGGGGTTATCAGCCCCAGCATTTT. Translated, this is CASSPDRGYQPQHF. The sequence is built from TRBV27 and TRBJ1-5, with 8 central nucleotides matching TRBD1. According to the germline V gene (reference sequence), CDR1 reads MNHEY and CDR2 reads SMNVEV. Germline trimming: 5 bases from V, 5 bases from J; junction bases outside gene matches: 5. The CDR3 goes from the cysteine to the phenylalanine over 14 residues. Of the read, only the CDR3 DNA is kept; its 42 bases are in frame from base 1.